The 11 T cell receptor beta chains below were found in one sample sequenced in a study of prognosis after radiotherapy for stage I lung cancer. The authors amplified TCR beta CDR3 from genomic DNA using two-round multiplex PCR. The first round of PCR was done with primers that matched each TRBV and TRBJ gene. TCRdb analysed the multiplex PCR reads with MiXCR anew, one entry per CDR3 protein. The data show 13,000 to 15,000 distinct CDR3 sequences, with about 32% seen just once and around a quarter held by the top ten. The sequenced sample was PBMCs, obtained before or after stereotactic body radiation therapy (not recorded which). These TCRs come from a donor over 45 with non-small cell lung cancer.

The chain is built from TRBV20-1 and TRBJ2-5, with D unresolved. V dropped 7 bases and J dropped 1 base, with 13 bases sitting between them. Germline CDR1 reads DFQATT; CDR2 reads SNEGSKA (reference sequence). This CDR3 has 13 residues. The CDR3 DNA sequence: TGCAGTGACTTAAGGTGTGGCCAAGAGACCCAGTACTTC. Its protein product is CSDLRCGQETQYF.

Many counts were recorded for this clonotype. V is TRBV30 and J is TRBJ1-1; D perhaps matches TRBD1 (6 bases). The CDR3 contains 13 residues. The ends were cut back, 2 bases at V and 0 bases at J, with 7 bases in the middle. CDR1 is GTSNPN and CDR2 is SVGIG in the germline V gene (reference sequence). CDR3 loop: CAWSTGLNTEAFF. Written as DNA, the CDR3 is TGTGCCTGGAGTACAGGGCTGAACACTGAAGCTTTCTTT.

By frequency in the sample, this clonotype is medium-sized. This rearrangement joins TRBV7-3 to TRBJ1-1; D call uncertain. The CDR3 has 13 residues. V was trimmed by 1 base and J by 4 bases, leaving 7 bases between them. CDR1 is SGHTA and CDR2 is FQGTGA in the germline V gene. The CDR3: CASSLIRGTEAFF. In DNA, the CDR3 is TGTGCCAGCAGCTTAATTCGTGGCACTGAAGCTTTCTTT.

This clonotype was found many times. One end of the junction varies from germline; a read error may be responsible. DNA for the CDR3: TGTGCCAGCAGCTTGGACTACAGGGGAGAGTTTACCTTC. The encoded protein is CASSLDYRGEFTF. The V gene is TRBV11-2, the J gene TRBJ2-7; D is possibly TRBD1 (7 bases). Germline CDR1 SGHAT, CDR2 FQNNGV. The CDR3 loop spans 13 amino acids.

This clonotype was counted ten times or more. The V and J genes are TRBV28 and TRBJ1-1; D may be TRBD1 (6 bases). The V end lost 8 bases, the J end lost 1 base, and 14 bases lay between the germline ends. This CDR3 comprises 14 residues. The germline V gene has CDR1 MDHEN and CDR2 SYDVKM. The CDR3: CASHNRVTNTEAFF. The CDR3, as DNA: TGTGCCAGCCATAACAGGGTTACGAACACTGAAGCTTTCTTT.

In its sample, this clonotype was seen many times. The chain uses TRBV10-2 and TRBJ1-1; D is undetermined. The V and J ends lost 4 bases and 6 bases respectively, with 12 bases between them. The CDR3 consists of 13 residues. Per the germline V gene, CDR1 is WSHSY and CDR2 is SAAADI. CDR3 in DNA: TGCGCCAGCAGTGTTTCGGGTATCCCTGAAGCTTTCTTT. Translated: CASSVSGIPEAFF.

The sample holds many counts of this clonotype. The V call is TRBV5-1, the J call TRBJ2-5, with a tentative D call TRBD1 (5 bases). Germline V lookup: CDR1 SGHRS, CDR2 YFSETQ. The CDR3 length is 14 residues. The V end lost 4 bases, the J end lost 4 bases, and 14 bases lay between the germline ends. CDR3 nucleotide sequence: TGCGCCAGCAGCATCGTGGGGCAGGGAGAGACCCAGTACTTC. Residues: CASSIVGQGETQYF. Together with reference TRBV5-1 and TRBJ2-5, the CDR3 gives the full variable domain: KAGVTQTPRYLIKTRGQQVTLSCSPISGHRSVSWYQQTPGQGLQFLFEYFSETQRNKGNFPGRFSGRQFSNSRSEMNVSTLELGDSALYLCASSIVGQGETQYFGPGTRLLVL.

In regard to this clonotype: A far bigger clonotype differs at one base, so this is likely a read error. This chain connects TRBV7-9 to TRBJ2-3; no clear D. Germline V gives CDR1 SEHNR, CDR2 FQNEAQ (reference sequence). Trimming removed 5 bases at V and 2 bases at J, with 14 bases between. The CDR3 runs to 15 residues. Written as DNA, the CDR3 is TGTGCCAGCAGCCGTCGACACACACTCACAGATACGCAGTATTTT. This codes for CASSRRHTLTDTQYF. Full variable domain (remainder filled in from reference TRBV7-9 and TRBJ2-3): DTGVSQNPRHKITKRGQNVTFRCDPISEHNRLYWYRQTLGQGPEFLTYFQNEAQLEKSRLLSDRFSAERPKGSFSTLEIQRTEQGDSAMYLCASSRRHTLTDTQYFGPGTRLTVL.

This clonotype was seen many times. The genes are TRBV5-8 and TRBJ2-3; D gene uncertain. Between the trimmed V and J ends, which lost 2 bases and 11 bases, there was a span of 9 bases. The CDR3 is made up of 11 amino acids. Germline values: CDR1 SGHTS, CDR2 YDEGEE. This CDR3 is CASSFLTGQYF. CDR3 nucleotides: TGTGCCAGCAGCTTCCTGACGGGGCAGTATTTT.

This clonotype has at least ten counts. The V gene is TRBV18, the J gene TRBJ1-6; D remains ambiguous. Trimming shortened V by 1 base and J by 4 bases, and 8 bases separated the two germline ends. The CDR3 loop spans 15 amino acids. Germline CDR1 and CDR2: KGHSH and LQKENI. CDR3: CASSPQADYNSPLHF. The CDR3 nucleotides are TGTGCCAGCTCACCACAGGCGGATTATAATTCACCCCTCCACTTT.

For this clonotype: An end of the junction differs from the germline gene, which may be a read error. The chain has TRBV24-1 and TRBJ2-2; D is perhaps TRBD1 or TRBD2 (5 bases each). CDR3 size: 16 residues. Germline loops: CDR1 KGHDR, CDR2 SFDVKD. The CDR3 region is CATSDSGTQNTRELFF. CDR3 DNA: TGTGCCACCAGTGATTCCGGTACTCAGAACACCAGGGAGCTGTTTTTC.